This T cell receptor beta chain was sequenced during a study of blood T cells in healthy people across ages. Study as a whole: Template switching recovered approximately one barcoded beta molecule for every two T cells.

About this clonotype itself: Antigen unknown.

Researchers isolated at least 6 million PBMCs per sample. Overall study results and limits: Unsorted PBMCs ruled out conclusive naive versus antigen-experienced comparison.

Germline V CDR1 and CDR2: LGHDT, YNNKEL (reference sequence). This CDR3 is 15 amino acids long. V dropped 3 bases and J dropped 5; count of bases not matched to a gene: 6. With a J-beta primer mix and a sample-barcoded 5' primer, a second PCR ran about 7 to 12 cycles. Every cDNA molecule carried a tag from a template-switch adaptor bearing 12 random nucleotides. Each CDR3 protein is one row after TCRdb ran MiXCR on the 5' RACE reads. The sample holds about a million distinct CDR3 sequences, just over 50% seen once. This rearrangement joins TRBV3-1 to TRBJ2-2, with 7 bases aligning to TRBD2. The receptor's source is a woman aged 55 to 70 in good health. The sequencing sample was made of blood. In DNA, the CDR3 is TGTGCCAGCAGCCACCGCGGGAGCGGGACCGGGGAGCTGTTTTTT. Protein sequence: CASSHRGSGTGELFF.